This entry lists 16 T cell receptor beta chains sequenced from one sample in a study of CD8 T cells in ankylosing spondylitis. General study findings and limits: Blood of patients with ankylosing spondylitis appeared to be characterized by a TCR beta motif of several highly homologous variants.

MiXCR, run by TCRdb on the 5' RACE reads, gives a single entry per CDR3 protein. The sample lists fewer than 550,000 distinct CDR3 sequences, less than 6% occurring once. Their target antigens are unknown. The sample was blood, either unsorted or a sorted T cell fraction (not recorded which). These TCRs come from a male donor with ankylosing spondylitis.

This clonotype appeared a few times. The chain has TRBV7-9 and TRBJ1-1; 7 bases line up with TRBD1. CDR1 SEHNR and CDR2 FQNEAQ come from the germline V gene (reference sequence). The length of the CDR3 is 17 residues. V shed 2 bases and J 1 base; nucleotides not matched to a gene: 10. The CDR3 sequence: CASSLPRLTGRNTEAFF. CDR3 coding DNA: TGTGCCAGCAGCTTACCCCGTTTGACAGGGCGGAACACTGAAGCTTTCTTT.

This clonotype was observed a few times. The chain carries TRBV19 and TRBJ2-1, with a tentative D call TRBD2 (6 bases). CDR1 is LNHDA and CDR2 is SQIVND in the germline V gene (reference sequence). The V end was cut by 10 bases, the J end by 10 bases, with 20 bases between. CDR3 length: 13 residues. The DNA of the CDR3 is TGTGCCACCACCCCGGAGACCCTAGCGGAGCAGTTCTTC. This sequence encodes CATTPETLAEQFF.

The CDR3: CASSLDGGFQETQYF. CDR3 coding DNA: TGTGCCAGCAGCTTAGATGGGGGATTCCAAGAGACCCAGTACTTC. V usage is TRBV11-2 and J usage is TRBJ2-5, with D possibly called TRBD1 or TRBD2 (5 bases each). CDR1 SGHAT and CDR2 FQNNGV come from the germline V gene. V dropped 0 bases and J dropped 1 base, with 9 bases sitting between them. The CDR3 contains 15 residues.

This clonotype was seen repeatedly, ten times or more. V usage is TRBV29-1 and J usage is TRBJ2-5; 8 positions agree with TRBD1. The CDR3 loop spans 14 amino acids. J gave up 5 bases and V 2 bases, and 7 bases lay outside the gene matches. Germline V gene data show CDR1 as SQVTM and CDR2 as ANQGSEA. The DNA for the CDR3 is TGCAGCGTTGAATTGACAGGGGCCGGGGAGACCCAGTACTTC. Its protein is CSVELTGAGETQYF. Full variable domain (remainder filled in from reference TRBV29-1 and TRBJ2-5): SAVISQKPSRDICQRGTSLTIQCQVDSQVTMMFWYRQQPGQSLTLIATANQGSEATYESGFVIDKFPISRPNLTFSTLTVSNMSPEDSSIYLCSVELTGAGETQYFGPGTRLLVL.

This clonotype was counted many times. The chain employs TRBV7-2 and TRBJ1-1, with no clear D. The CDR3 is made up of 13 amino acids. Germline V lookup: CDR1 SGHTA, CDR2 FQGNSA. Trimming removed 6 bases from V and 1 base from J, with 9 bases in between. The CDR3, as DNA: TGTGCCAGCAGGAGGCAGGCGAACACTGAAGCTTTCTTT. It translates to CASRRQANTEAFF.

V gene TRBV5-1 combines with J gene TRBJ2-7, with 9 positions matching TRBD1. V trimming: 1 base; J trimming: 12 bases; junction bases outside the gene matches: 8. The V gene's germline CDR1 is SGHRS and CDR2 YFSETQ. The CDR3 consists of 13 residues. The CDR3 protein is CASSLSPGQGGYF. The CDR3 bases are TGCGCCAGCAGCTTGAGCCCGGGACAGGGAGGGTACTTC.

This clonotype was detected ten times or more. The gene calls are TRBV6-7 and TRBJ1-5, with D unclear. TRBV6-7 is an open reading frame whose function is uncertain. This CDR3 region has 14 residues. Trimming took off 11 bases at V and 1 base at J, with 15 bases between the two ends. CDR3 sequence reads: CACFVGVSNQPQHF. The CDR3 DNA follows: TGTGCCTGCTTCGTCGGGGTGAGCAATCAGCCCCAGCATTTT.

This clonotype has a handful of counts. The V call is TRBV7-2, the J call TRBJ2-7; possibly TRBD2 for D (6 bases). There are 16 residues in the CDR3. V shed 5 bases and J shed 6 bases, with 23 bases lying between them. In germline, CDR1 is SGHTA, CDR2 FQGNSA. DNA of the CDR3: TGTGCCAGCAGCAGGCCAACCGGGACTTCTCTCCCCGAGCAGTACTTC. It is translated as CASSRPTGTSLPEQYF. The whole variable domain, filled in from reference TRBV7-2 and TRBJ2-7, reads GAGVSQSPSNKVTEKGKDVELRCDPISGHTALYWYRQSLGQGLEFLIYFQGNSAPDKSGLPSDRFSAERTGGSVSTLTIQRTQQEDSAVYLCASSRPTGTSLPEQYFGPGTRLTVT.

This clonotype occurred many times. This chain uses TRBV12-3 or TRBV12-4 with TRBJ2-7; D possibly corresponds to TRBD2 (5 bases). The V end was cut by 5 bases, the J end by 0 bases, with 11 bases between. This CDR3 is built from 14 residues. CDR3 region: CASSNTRPSYEQYF. The DNA for the CDR3 is TGTGCCAGCAGTAATACTAGACCCTCCTACGAGCAGTACTTC.

This clonotype was counted ten times or more. The chain joins TRBV27 to TRBJ2-1; TRBD1 aligns across 8 bases. CDR1 MNHEY and CDR2 SMNVEV come from the germline V gene (reference sequence). The junction had 3 bases not matched to a gene; V was cut back by 8 bases and J by 3 bases. The CDR3 covers 13 residues. The DNA of the CDR3 is TGTGCCAGCTGGACAGGGCGCTACAATGAGCAGTTCTTC. Its protein is CASWTGRYNEQFF.

This clonotype was seen a few times. The rearrangement joins TRBV10-2 to TRBJ2-5; no clear D. The germline CDR1 and CDR2 sequences are WSHSY and SAAADI. V was clipped by 4 bases and J by 4 bases, with 10 bases between them. CDR3 length: 13 amino acids. The CDR3 region has the DNA TGCGCCAGCAGTGTGGGTAGCTCAGAGACCCAGTACTTC. It encodes CASSVGSSETQYF.

This clonotype showed up many times. This chain joins TRBV10-3 and TRBJ1-6, with D possibly matching TRBD1 (5 bases). The CDR3 is 14 residues long. Germline V gene data show CDR1 as ENHRY and CDR2 as SYGVKD. V lost 7 bases and J lost 10, with 17 bases in between. The CDR3 nucleotides read TGTGCCATCAAAGCGGGCAGGGCTATGTCACCCCTCCACTTT. Its protein is CAIKAGRAMSPLHF.

This clonotype was found many times. The chain uses TRBV5-6 and TRBJ2-3; D is unresolved. The CDR3 is made up of 12 amino acids. Trimming shortened V by 1 base and J by 6 bases, and 6 bases separated the two germline ends. The germline gives CDR1 SGHDT, CDR2 YYEEEE. This CDR3 reads CASSLWLDTQYF. In DNA form, the CDR3 reads TGTGCCAGCAGCTTGTGGTTGGATACGCAGTATTTT.

J is TRBJ1-1 and V is TRBV2; maybe TRBD1 (6 bases). Germline loops: CDR1 SNHLY, CDR2 FYNNEI. The CDR3 spans 15 residues. With 6 bases removed from V and 4 bases from J, the gap between germline ends came to 18 bases. CDR3 in amino acids: CASSLEDSTVTEAFF. The CDR3 region has the DNA TGTGCCAGCAGCCTAGAGGACAGTACGGTCACTGAAGCTTTCTTT.

This clonotype occurred a few times. One end of the junction fails to match germline, which may point to a read error. The gene calls are TRBV20-1 and TRBJ2-5; D is perhaps TRBD2 (6 bases). Per the germline V gene, CDR1 is DFQATT and CDR2 is SNEGSKA (reference sequence). This CDR3 is built from 17 residues. The CDR3 DNA follows: TGCTGTGCTAGAGTGGCCGATATAGCGGAACTTCAAGAGACCCAGTACTTC. It yields the protein CCARVADIAELQETQYF.

Only a few counts were recorded for this clonotype. The V gene is TRBV18, the J gene TRBJ1-2; D not certain. CDR3 size: 15 residues. The V gene's germline CDR1 is KGHSH and CDR2 LQKENI. V dropped 6 bases and J dropped 2 bases, with 16 bases sitting between them. DNA for the CDR3: TGTGCCAGCTCGCCCGGGCCCCGGGCGAACTATGGCTACACCTTC. It codes for CASSPGPRANYGYTF.